This T cell receptor beta chain originates from a study of shared T cell receptors in the human thymus. CDR1 and CDR2 (germline): SGHRS, YFSETQ. V lost 7 bases and J lost 5; bases outside the gene matches: 9. The CDR3 totals 14 residues. TCRdb keeps only in-frame clones here, not all; method: immunoSEQ multiplex PCR. In the table there are 700,000 or so clones, 80% to 90% of which are singletons. The data were also submitted as part of a second study, on human thymus T cells.

This receptor was taken from a girl less than two years old with a congenital heart defect. Specimen: thymocytes. The J gene is TRBJ1-2, the V gene TRBV5-1; TRBD1 aligns across 9 bases. The CDR3 coding sequence is TGCGCCAGCTGGGACAGGGAAGAGGAGTATGGCTACACCTTC. It is translated as CASWDREEEYGYTF.